The clone carrying this T cell receptor beta chain occurred a few times. The antigen remains unidentified. These data originate in a study of T cells after yellow fever vaccination. Broader study findings: Reappearance after the booster was observed for most primary-vaccination clones (about 97% CD4, roughly 88% CD8).

5'RACE template switching produced TCR cDNA carrying a universal primer site and UMIs. TCRdb fed the 5' RACE reads into MiXCR, producing one record per CDR3 protein. The sample lists 400,000 or so distinct CDR3 sequences, around 10% seen once, with 18% in the top ten. The CDR3 is 14 amino acids. V shed 5 bases and J shed 1 base, with 11 bases lying between them. Germline V lookup: CDR1 SEHNR, CDR2 FQNEAQ (reference sequence). The specimen was PBMCs, collected on the day of the first yellow fever vaccination. The chain carries TRBV7-9 and TRBJ1-1; no clear D gene. The receptor was isolated from a man aged 18 to 29 who received the YFV17D yellow fever vaccine. The CDR3 sequence is CASSPTNTNTEAFF. The CDR3 DNA is TGTGCCAGCAGCCCCACAAATACGAACACTGAAGCTTTCTTT.